These T cell receptor beta chains were read from a single sample in a study of cytomegalovirus exposure and HLA in healthy donors. Repertoires were generated with immunoSEQ multiplex PCR, while TCRdb's copy carries only in-frame clones and drops some. The table has under 150,000 clones, 70% to 80% seen once. Sequenced material: PBMCs. These receptors originate from a male donor in good health and CMV-seronegative. The conserved cysteine and the conserved F or W are not part of the CDR3 here. Each record gives: J gene, V gene, CDR3 protein.

j_gene: TRBJ1-5; v_gene: TRBV28; CDR3aa: ASSSGGPNQPQH
j_gene: TRBJ1-2; v_gene: TRBV6-1; CDR3aa: ASNPINYGYT
j_gene: TRBJ1-4; v_gene: TRBV7-9; CDR3aa: ASSSGQQDSEKLF
j_gene: TRBJ2-6; v_gene: TRBV19; CDR3aa: ASSILTGANVLT
j_gene: TRBJ2-5; v_gene: TRBV7-9; CDR3aa: ASSPRGRETQY
j_gene: TRBJ2-4; v_gene: TRBV19; CDR3aa: ASSPVRGLADIAKNIQY
j_gene: TRBJ1-1; v_gene: TRBV18; CDR3aa: ASSPSRDYGEAF
j_gene: TRBJ2-2; v_gene: TRBV7-9; CDR3aa: ASSYSQGAGDTGELF
j_gene: TRBJ1-4; v_gene: TRBV18; CDR3aa: ASSLSGTGNEEKLF
j_gene: TRBJ2-7; v_gene: TRBV2; CDR3aa: ATAQGYDEQY
j_gene: TRBJ2-6; v_gene: TRBV4-3; CDR3aa: ASSQTTGSGANVLT
j_gene: TRBJ1-1; v_gene: TRBV6-5; CDR3aa: ASSSNGWGQGPF
j_gene: TRBJ1-1; v_gene: TRBV13; CDR3aa: ASSSGTPEAF
j_gene: TRBJ1-1; v_gene: TRBV5-1; CDR3aa: ASGPPETGVNTEAF
j_gene: TRBJ1-5; v_gene: TRBV16; CDR3aa: ASSLGGQPQH
j_gene: TRBJ1-1; v_gene: TRBV5-4; CDR3aa: ASSPRELHTEAF